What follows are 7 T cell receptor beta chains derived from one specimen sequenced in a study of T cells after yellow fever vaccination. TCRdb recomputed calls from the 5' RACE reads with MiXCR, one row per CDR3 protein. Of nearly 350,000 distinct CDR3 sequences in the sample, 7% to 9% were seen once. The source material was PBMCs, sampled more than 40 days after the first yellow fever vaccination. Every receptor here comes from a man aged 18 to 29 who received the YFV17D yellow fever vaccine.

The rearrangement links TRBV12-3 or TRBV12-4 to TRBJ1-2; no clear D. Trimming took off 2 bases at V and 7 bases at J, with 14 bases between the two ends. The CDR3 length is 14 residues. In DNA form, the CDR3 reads TGTGCCAGCAGTTTATCGCGCCCTGGGCCTGGCTACACCTTC. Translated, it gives CASSLSRPGPGYTF.

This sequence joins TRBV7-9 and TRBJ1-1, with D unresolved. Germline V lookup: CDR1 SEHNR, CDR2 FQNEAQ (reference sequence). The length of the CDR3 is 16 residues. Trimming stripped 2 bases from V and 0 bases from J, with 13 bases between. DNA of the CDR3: TGTGCCAGCAGCTTAATTAGGAACCCAATGAACACTGAAGCTTTCTTT. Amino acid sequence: CASSLIRNPMNTEAFF.

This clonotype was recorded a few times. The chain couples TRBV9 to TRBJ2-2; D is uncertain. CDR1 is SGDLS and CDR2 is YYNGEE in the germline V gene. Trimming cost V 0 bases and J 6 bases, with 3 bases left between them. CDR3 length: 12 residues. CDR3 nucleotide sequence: TGTGCCAGCAGCGTAGATTCCGGGGAGCTGTTTTTT. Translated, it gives CASSVDSGELFF.

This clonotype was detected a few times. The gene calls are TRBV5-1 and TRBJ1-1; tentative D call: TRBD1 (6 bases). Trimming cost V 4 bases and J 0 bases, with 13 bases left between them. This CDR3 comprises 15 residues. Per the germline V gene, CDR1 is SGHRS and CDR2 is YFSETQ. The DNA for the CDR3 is TGCGCCAGCAGCGTACGTGGGGGCCTGAACACTGAAGCTTTCTTT. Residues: CASSVRGGLNTEAFF.

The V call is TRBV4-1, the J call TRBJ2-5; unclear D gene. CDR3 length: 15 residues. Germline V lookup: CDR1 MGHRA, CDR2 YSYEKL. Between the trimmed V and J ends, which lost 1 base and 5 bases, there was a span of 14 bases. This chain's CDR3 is CASSQAGRPAETQYF. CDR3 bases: TGCGCCAGCAGCCAAGCTGGACGGCCTGCGGAGACCCAGTACTTC.

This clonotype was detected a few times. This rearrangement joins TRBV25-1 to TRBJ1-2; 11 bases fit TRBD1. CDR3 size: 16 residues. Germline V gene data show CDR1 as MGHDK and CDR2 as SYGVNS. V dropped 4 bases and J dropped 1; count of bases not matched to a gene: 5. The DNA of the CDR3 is TGTGCCAGCAGTGGATATGGGACAGGGGGTAACTATGGCTACACCTTC. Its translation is CASSGYGTGGNYGYTF.

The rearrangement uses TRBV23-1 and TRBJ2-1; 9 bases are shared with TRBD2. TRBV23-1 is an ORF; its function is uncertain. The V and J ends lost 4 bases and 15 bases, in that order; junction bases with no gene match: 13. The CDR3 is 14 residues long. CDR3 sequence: CASSLFERGAYGFF. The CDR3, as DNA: TGCGCCAGCAGTCTCTTCGAGCGGGGGGCTTACGGGTTCTTC.